Below, 10 T cell receptor beta chains from the same sample are listed, as sequenced in a study of blood T cells in healthy people across ages. Next came a second PCR, run for about 7 to 12 cycles, which used a sample-barcoded 5' primer along with a J-beta primer mix. TCRdb reprocessed the 5' RACE reads via MiXCR and lists one record per CDR3 protein. The sample yields about 570,000 distinct CDR3 sequences, 27% seen once. What was sequenced was blood. Receptor source: a woman in her 70s in good health.

CDR3 sequence (DNA): TGTGCCAGCAGTGATCTCAATGGGAGGGTATACGAGCAGTACTTC. Translated: CASSDLNGRVYEQYF. V usage is TRBV25-1 and J usage is TRBJ2-5, with 7 bases lining up with TRBD2. The closer fit of TRBJ2-7 to the DNA end suggests the J call may be wrong. This CDR3 is built from 15 residues. Germline V gene data show CDR1 as MGHDK and CDR2 as SYGVNS.

This clonotype was seen a few times. DNA for the CDR3: TGTGCCAGCAGCTTCCAGGGCACCCGAGGGGGCTACACCTTC. It yields the protein CASSFQGTRGGYTF. The chain carries TRBV7-9 and TRBJ1-2, with a tentative D call TRBD1 (5 bases). Deletions cut 3 bases from V and 8 bases from J, with 16 bases between. The CDR3 length is 14 residues. Germline V gene sequence: CDR1 SEHNR, CDR2 FQNEAQ (reference sequence).

The V call is TRBV5-1, the J call TRBJ2-5; TRBD2 agrees at 12 bases. Trimming cost V 0 bases and J 4 bases; bases outside gene matches: 7. Per the germline V gene, CDR1 is SGHRS and CDR2 is YFSETQ. The CDR3 covers 17 residues. CDR3 sequence reads: CASSLGLAGEGAETQYF. The CDR3 nucleotides are TGCGCCAGCAGCTTGGGACTAGCGGGAGAGGGGGCAGAGACCCAGTACTTC.

This clonotype was counted only a few times. CDR3 nucleotides: TGTGCCAGCAGCTTAGCCCAGGCCACCGAGACTTTCTACGAGCAGTACTTC. As protein: CASSLAQATETFYEQYF. J is TRBJ2-7 and V is TRBV7-2, with no clear D. This CDR3 is 17 amino acids long. The V end lost 0 bases, the J end lost 3 bases, and 18 bases lay between the germline ends. Germline V CDR1 and CDR2: SGHTA, FQGNSA. Supplemented by reference TRBV7-2 and TRBJ2-7, the full variable domain reads GAGVSQSPSNKVTEKGKDVELRCDPISGHTALYWYRQSLGQGLEFLIYFQGNSAPDKSGLPSDRFSAERTGGSVSTLTIQRTQQEDSAVYLCASSLAQATETFYEQYFGPGTRLTVT.

This chain uses TRBV12-3 or TRBV12-4 with TRBJ1-1, with D tentatively TRBD1 (5 bases). This CDR3 contains 12 residues. Trimming cost V 8 bases and J 0 bases, with 7 bases left between them. The CDR3 loop is CASGGMNTEAFF. The CDR3, as DNA: TGTGCCAGCGGGGGGATGAACACTGAAGCTTTCTTT.

The gene calls are TRBV4-3 and TRBJ1-6; D ambiguous. CDR1 and CDR2 (germline): LGHNA, YSLEER. This CDR3 comprises 14 residues. Trimming left V 1 base short and J 5 bases short, with 6 bases between. This CDR3 is CASSQGRDNSPLHF. As DNA, the CDR3 is TGCGCCAGCAGCCAAGGACGGGATAATTCACCCCTCCACTTT.

The CDR3 region has the DNA TGTGCCAGCAGTTTATTTTCCCCCCTCCGGGACAGGGGATCCTACGAGCAGTACTTC. Protein sequence: CASSLFSPLRDRGSYEQYF. The chain combines TRBV27 with TRBJ2-7, with 10 nucleotides matching TRBD1. J gave up 1 base and V 1 base, and 13 bases lay outside the gene matches. This CDR3 has 19 residues. Per the germline V gene, CDR1 is MNHEY and CDR2 is SMNVEV (reference sequence).

The sample holds a few counts of this clonotype. The chain combines TRBV28 with TRBJ1-1, with a weak D call TRBD1 (5 bases). Germline V lookup: CDR1 MDHEN, CDR2 SYDVKM. The CDR3 loop spans 14 amino acids. V shed 4 bases and J shed 1 base, with 10 bases lying between them. In nucleotides, the CDR3 is TGTGCCAGCAGTTCTACAGGTTCGAACACTGAAGCTTTCTTT. Translated, it gives CASSSTGSNTEAFF.

The chain employs TRBV12-3 or TRBV12-4 and TRBJ1-2, with a tentative D call TRBD1 (5 bases). Trimming left V 10 bases short and J 4 bases short, with 28 bases between. The CDR3 loop spans 17 amino acids. CDR3 sequence (DNA): TGTGCCACAGAGACGGCACCTACAGGAGTCGGAATCTATGGCTACACCTTC. Translated, it gives CATETAPTGVGIYGYTF.

This clonotype turned up a few times. The chain is built from TRBV5-1 and TRBJ1-1, with TRBD1 identical over 8 bases. Germline CDR1 and CDR2: SGHRS and YFSETQ. V lost 4 bases, J lost 5 bases, and 7 bases stayed unmatched. The CDR3 has 14 amino acids. CDR3 coding DNA: TGCGCCAGCAGCCGAGGACAGGGTGGGACTGAAGCTTTCTTT. It yields the protein CASSRGQGGTEAFF.